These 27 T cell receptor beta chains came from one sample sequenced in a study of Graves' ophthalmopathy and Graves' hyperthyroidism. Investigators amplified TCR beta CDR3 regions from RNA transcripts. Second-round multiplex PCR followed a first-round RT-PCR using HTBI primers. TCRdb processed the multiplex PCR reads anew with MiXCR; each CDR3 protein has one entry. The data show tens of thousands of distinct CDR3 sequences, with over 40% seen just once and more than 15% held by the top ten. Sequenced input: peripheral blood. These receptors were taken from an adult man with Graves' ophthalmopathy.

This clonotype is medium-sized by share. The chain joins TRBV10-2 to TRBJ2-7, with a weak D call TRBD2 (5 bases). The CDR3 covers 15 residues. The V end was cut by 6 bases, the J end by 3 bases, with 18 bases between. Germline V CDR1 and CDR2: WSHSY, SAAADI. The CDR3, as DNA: TGCGCCAGCAGAACAGCGGAGATGGTTCACTACGAGCAGTACTTC. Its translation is CASRTAEMVHYEQYF.

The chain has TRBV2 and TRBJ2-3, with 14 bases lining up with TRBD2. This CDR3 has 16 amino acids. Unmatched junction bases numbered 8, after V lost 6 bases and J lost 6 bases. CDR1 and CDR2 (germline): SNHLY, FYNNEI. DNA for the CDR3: TGTGCCAGCAGGGAGACTAGCGGGAGGGCCTGGGATACGCAGTATTTT. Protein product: CASRETSGRAWDTQYF.

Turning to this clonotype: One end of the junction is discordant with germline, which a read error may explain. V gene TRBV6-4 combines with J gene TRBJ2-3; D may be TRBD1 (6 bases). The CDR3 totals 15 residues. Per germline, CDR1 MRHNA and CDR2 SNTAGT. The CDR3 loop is CAISYRADSTDTQYF. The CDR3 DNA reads TGTGCCATCAGTTACAGGGCAGATAGCACAGATACGCAGTATTTT.

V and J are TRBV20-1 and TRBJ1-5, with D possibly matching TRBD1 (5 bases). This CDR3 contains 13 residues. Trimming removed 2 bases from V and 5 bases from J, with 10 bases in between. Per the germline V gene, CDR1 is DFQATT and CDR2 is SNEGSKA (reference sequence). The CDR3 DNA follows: TGCAGTGCTAGACAGGGTGTGCATCAGCCCCAGCATTTT. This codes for CSARQGVHQPQHF.

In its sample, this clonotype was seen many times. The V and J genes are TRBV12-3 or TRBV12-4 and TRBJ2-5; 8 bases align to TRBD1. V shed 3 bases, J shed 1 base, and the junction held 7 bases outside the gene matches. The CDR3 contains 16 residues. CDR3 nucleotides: TGTGCCAGCAGTTTCGCGGACAGGGAGTCCCAAGAGACCCAGTACTTC. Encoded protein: CASSFADRESQETQYF.

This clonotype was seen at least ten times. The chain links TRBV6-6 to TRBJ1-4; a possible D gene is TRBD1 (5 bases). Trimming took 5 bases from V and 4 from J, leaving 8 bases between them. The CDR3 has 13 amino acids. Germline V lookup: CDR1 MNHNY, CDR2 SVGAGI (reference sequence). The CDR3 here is CASSRDFNEKLFF. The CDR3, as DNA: TGTGCCAGCAGTAGGGACTTTAATGAAAAACTGTTTTTT.

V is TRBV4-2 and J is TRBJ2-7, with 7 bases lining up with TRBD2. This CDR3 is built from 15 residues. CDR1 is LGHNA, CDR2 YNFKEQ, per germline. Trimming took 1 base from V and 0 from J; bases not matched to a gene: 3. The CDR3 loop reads CASSQASGGSYEQYF. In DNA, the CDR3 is TGTGCCAGCAGCCAAGCTAGCGGCGGCTCCTACGAGCAGTACTTC.

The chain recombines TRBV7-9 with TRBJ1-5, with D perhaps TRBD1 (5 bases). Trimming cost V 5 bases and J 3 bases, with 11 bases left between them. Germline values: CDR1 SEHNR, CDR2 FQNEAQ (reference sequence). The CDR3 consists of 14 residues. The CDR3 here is CASSPGTINQPQHF. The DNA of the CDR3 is TGTGCCAGCAGCCCTGGGACTATCAATCAGCCCCAGCATTTT.

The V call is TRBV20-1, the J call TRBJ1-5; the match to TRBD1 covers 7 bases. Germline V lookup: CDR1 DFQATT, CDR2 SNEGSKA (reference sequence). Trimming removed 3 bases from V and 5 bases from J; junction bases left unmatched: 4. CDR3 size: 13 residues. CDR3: CSARTGLDQPQHF. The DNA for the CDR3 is TGCAGTGCTAGGACAGGGTTGGATCAGCCCCAGCATTTT.

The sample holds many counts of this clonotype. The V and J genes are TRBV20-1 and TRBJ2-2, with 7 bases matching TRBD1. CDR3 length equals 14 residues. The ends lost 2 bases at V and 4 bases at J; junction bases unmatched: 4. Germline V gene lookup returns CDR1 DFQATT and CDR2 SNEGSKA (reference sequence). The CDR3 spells CSARLAGGTGELFF. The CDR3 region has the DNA TGCAGTGCTAGACTGGCAGGGGGCACCGGGGAGCTGTTTTTT.

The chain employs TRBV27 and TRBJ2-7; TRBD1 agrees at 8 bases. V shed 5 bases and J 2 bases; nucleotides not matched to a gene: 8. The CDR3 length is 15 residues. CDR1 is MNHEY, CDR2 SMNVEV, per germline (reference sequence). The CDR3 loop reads CASSPDRGWTYEQYV. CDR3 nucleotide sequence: TGTGCCAGCAGTCCAGACAGGGGTTGGACCTACGAGCAGTACGTC.

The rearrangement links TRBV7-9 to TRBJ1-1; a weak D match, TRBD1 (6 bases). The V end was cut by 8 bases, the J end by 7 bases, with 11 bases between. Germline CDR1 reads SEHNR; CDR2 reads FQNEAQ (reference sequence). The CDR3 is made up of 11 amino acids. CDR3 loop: CASVGGGEAFF. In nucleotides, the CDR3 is TGTGCCAGCGTAGGGGGGGGTGAAGCTTTCTTT. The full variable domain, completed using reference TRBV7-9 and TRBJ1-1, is DTGVSQNPRHKITKRGQNVTFRCDPISEHNRLYWYRQTLGQGPEFLTYFQNEAQLEKSRLLSDRFSAERPKGSFSTLEIQRTEQGDSAMYLCASVGGGEAFFGQGTRLTVV.

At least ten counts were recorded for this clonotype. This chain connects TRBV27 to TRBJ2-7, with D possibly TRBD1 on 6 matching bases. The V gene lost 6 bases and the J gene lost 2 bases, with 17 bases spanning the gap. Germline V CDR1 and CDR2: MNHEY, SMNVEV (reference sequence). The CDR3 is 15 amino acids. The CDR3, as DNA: TGTGCCAGCAGCCCCATCCCGACAGGCACCTACGAGCAGTACTTC. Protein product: CASSPIPTGTYEQYF.

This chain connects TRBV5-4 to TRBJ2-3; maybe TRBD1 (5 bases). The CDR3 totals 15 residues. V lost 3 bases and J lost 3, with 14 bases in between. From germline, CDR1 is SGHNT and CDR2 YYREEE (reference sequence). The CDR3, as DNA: TGTGCCAGCAGCTCCGGACACACGATTACAGATACGCAGTATTTT. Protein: CASSSGHTITDTQYF.

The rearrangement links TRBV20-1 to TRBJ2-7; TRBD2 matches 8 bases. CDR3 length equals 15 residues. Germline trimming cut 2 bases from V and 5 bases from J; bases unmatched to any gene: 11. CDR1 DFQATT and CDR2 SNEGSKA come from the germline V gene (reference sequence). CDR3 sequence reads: CSARRPGGPFHEQYF. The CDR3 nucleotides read TGCAGTGCTAGACGGCCGGGAGGGCCCTTTCACGAGCAGTACTTC.

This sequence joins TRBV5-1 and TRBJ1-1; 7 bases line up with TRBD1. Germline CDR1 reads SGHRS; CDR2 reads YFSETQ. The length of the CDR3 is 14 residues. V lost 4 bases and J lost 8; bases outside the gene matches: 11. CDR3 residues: CASSGRTGLTEAFF. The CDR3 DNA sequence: TGCGCCAGCAGCGGACGGACAGGACTGACGGAAGCTTTCTTT. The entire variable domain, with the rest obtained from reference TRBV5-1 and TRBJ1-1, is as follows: KAGVTQTPRYLIKTRGQQVTLSCSPISGHRSVSWYQQTPGQGLQFLFEYFSETQRNKGNFPGRFSGRQFSNSRSEMNVSTLELGDSALYLCASSGRTGLTEAFFGQGTRLTVV.

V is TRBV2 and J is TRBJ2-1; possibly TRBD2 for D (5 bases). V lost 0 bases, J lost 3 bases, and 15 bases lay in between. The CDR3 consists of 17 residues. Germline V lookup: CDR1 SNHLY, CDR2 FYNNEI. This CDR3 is CASSEALLEGHYNEQFF. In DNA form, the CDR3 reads TGTGCCAGCAGTGAAGCGCTTCTAGAGGGCCACTACAATGAGCAGTTCTTC.

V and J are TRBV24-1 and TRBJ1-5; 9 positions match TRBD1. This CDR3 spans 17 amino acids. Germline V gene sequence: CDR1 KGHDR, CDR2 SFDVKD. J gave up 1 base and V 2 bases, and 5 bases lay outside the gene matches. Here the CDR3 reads CATSDSGTGSSNQPQHF. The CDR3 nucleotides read TGTGCCACCAGTGATTCCGGGACAGGGTCAAGCAATCAGCCCCAGCATTTT.

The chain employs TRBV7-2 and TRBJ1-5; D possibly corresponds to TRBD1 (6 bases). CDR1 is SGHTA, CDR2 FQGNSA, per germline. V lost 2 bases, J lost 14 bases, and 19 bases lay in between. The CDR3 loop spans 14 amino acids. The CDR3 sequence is CASSLTGGASYEHF. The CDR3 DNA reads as TGTGCCAGCAGCTTAACGGGGGGCGCATCCTACGAGCATTTT. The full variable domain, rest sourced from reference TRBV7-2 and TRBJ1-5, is GAGVSQSPSNKVTEKGKDVELRCDPISGHTALYWYRQSLGQGLEFLIYFQGNSAPDKSGLPSDRFSAERTGGSVSTLTIQRTQQEDSAVYLCASSLTGGASYEHFGDGTRLSIL.

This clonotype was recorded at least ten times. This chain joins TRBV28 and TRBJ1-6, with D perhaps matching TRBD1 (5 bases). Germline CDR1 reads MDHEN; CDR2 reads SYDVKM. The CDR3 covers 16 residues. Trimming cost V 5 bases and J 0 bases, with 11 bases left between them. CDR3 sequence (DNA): TGTGCCAGCAGTCTACAGGAAAGCTCCTATAATTCACCCCTCCACTTT. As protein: CASSLQESSYNSPLHF.

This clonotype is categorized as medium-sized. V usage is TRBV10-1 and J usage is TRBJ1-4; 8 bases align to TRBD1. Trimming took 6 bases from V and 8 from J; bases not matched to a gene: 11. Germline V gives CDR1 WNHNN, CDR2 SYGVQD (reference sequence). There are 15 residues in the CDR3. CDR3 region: CASRPTGEVNEKLFF. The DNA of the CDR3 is TGCGCCAGCAGACCGACAGGGGAGGTTAACGAAAAACTGTTTTTT.

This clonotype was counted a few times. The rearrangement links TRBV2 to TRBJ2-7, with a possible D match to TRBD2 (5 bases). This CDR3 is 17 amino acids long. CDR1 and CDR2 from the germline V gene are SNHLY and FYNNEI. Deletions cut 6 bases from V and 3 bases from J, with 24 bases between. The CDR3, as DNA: TGTGCCAGCAGCGAGGCCAGCGGAGTGAACACCTACTACGAGCAGTACTTC. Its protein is CASSEASGVNTYYEQYF.

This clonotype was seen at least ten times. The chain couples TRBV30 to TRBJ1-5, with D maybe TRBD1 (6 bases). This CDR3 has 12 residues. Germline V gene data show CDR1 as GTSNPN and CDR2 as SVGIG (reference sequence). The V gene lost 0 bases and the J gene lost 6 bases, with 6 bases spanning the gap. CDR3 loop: CAWSVQGQPQHF. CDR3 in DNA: TGTGCCTGGAGTGTACAGGGTCAGCCCCAGCATTTT.

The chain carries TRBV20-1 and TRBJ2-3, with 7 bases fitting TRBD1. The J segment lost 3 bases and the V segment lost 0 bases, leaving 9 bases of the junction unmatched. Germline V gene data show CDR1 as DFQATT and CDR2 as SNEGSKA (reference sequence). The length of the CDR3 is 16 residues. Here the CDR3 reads CSARESEGARTDTQYF. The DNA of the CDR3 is TGCAGTGCTAGAGAGTCCGAGGGGGCGCGGACAGATACGCAGTATTTT.

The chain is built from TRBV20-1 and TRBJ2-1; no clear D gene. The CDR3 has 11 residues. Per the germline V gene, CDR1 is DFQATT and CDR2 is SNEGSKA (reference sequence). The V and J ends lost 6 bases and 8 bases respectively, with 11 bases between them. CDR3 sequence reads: CSALSGHEQFF. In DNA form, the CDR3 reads TGCAGTGCCCTTAGTGGGCATGAGCAGTTCTTC.

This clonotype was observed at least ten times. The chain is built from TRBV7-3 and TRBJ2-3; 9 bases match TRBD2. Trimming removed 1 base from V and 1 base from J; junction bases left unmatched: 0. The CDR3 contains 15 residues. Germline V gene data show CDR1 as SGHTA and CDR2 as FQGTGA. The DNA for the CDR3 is TGTGCCAGCAGCTTAATAGCGGGGGGCACAGATACGCAGTATTTT. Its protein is CASSLIAGGTDTQYF.

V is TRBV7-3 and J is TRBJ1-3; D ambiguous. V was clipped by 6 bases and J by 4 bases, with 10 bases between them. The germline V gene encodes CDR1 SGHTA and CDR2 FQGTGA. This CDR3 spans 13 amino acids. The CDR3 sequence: CASSLTDGNTIYF. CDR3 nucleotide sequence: TGTGCCAGCAGTCTAACGGACGGAAACACCATATATTTT.